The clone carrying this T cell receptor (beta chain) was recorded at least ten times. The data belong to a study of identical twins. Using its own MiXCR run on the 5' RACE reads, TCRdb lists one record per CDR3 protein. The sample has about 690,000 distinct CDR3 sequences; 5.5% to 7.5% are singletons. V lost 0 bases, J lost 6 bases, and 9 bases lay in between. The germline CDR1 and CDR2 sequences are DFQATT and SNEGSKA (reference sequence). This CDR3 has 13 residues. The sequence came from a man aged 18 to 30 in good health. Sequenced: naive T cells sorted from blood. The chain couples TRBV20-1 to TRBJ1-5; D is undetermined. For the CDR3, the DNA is TGCAGTGCTAGAGATCCGACGTCTCAGCCCCAGCATTTT. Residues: CSARDPTSQPQHF.